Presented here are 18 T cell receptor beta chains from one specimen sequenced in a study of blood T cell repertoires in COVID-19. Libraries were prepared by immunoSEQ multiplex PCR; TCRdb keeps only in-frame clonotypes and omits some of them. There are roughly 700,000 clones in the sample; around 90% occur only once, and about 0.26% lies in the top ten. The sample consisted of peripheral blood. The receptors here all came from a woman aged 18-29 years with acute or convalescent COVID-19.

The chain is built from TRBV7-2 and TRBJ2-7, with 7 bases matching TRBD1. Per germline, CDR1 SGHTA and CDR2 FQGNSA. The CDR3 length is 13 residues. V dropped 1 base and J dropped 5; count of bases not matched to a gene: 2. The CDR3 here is CASSLDRGDEQYF. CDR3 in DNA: TGTGCCAGCAGCTTAGACAGGGGAGACGAGCAGTACTTC.

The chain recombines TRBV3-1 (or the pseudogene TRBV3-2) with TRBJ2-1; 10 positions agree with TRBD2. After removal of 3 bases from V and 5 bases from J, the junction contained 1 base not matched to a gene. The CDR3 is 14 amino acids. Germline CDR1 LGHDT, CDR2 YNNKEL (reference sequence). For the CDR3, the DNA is TGTGCCAGCAGCCACGGACTAGCGGACAATGAGCAGTTCTTC. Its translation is CASSHGLADNEQFF.

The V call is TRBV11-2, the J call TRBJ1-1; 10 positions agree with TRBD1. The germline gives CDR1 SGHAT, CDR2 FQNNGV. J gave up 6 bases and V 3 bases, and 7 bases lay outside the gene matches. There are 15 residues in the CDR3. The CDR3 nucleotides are TGTGCCAGCAGCTTGATGATCGGACAGGGGGCTGAAGCTTTCTTT. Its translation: CASSLMIGQGAEAFF.

The CDR3 sequence: CASSLGQGASKAFF. The CDR3 DNA follows: TGTGCCAGTAGTCTCGGACAGGGGGCATCGAAAGCTTTCTTT. The J gene is TRBJ1-1, the V gene TRBV19; TRBD1 matches 11 bases. Germline CDR1 reads LNHDA; CDR2 reads SQIVND (reference sequence). This CDR3 has 14 amino acids. The V segment lost 5 bases and the J segment 9 bases; nucleotides outside the gene matches: 8.

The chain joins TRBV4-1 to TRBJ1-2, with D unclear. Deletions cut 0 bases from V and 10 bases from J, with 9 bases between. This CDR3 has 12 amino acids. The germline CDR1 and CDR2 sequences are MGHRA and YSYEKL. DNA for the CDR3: TGCGCCAGCAGCCAAGAGGGAGGATACTACACCTTC. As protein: CASSQEGGYYTF.

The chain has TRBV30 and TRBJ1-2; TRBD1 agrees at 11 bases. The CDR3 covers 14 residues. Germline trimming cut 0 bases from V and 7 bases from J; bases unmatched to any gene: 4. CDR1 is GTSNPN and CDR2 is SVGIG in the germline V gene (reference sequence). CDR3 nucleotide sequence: TGTGCCTGGAGTGTACCCGGGACAGGGGGTGGCTACACCTTC. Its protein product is CAWSVPGTGGGYTF.

CDR3 nucleotides: TGTGCCTACCGGGGGGACAGGGGTTCCGGGGAGCTGTTTTTT. Translated, it gives CAYRGDRGSGELFF. This sequence joins TRBV13 and TRBJ2-2, with 10 bases lining up with TRBD1. CDR1 and CDR2 (germline): PRHDT, FYEKMQ (reference sequence). This CDR3 has 14 residues. The trim removed 11 bases at V and 6 bases at J, leaving 9 bases unmatched. The variable domain in full, with the rest retrieved from reference TRBV13 and TRBJ2-2, is AAGVIQSPRHLIKEKRETATLKCYPIPRHDTVYWYQQGPGQDPQFLISFYEKMQSDKGSIPDRFSAQQFSDYHSELNMSSLELGDSALYFCAYRGDRGSGELFFGEGSRLTVL.

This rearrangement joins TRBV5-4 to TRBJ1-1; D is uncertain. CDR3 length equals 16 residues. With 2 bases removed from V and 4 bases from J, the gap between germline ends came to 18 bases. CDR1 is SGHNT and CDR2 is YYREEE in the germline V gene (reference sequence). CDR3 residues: CASSLRRRTIGTEAFF. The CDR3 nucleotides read TGTGCCAGCAGCTTACGGCGGAGAACGATAGGCACTGAAGCTTTCTTT.

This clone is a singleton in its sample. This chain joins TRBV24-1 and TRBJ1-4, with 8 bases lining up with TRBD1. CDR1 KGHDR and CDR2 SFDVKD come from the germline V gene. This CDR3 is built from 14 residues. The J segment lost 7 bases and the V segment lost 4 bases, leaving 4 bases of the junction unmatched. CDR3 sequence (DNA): TGTGCCACCAGTGACCGACAGGGGCCTGAAAAACTGTTTTTT. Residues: CATSDRQGPEKLFF.

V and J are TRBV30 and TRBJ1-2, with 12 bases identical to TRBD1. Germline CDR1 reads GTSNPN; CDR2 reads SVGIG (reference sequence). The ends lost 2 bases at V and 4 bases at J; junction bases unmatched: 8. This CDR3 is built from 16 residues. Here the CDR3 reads CAWSHPGTGGSYGYTF. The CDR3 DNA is TGTGCCTGGAGTCATCCCGGGACAGGGGGCAGCTATGGCTACACCTTC.

For the CDR3, the DNA is TGTGCCAGCAGCATAGGGACTAGCGACCCGCGGCAGTACTTC. Translated, it gives CASSIGTSDPRQYF. This rearrangement joins TRBV7-2 to TRBJ2-7, with 10 positions matching TRBD2. Germline CDR1 reads SGHTA; CDR2 reads FQGNSA. The CDR3 spans 14 residues. The ends lost 5 bases at V and 9 bases at J; junction bases unmatched: 10.

CDR3: CASSRGRDTEAFF. DNA of the CDR3: TGTGCCAGCAGTCGAGGCAGGGACACTGAAGCTTTCTTT. The chain carries TRBV6-5 and TRBJ1-1; a weak D match, TRBD1 (5 bases). CDR1 and CDR2 (germline): MNHEY, SVGAGI. Trimming pared 5 bases from V and 3 bases from J, leaving 10 bases between. CDR3 length equals 13 residues.

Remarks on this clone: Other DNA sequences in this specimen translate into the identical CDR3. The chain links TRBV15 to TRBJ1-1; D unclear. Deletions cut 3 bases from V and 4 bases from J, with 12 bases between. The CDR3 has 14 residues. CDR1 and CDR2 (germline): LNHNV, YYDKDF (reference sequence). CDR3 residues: CATSRVRVGTEAFF. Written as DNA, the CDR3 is TGTGCCACCAGCAGGGTCCGGGTAGGCACTGAAGCTTTCTTT.

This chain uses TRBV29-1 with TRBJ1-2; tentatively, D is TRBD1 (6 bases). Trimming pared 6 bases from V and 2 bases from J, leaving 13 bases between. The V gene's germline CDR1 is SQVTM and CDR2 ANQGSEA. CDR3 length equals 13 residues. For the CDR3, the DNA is TGCAGCGTCCAGGACACAGGGAACTATGGCTACACCTTC. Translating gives CSVQDTGNYGYTF.

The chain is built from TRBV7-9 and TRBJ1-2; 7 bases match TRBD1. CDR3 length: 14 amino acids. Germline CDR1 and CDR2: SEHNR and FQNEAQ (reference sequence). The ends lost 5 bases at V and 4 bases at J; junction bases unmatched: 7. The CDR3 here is CASSIGTASYGYTF. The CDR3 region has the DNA TGTGCCAGCAGCATTGGGACAGCCTCCTATGGCTACACCTTC.

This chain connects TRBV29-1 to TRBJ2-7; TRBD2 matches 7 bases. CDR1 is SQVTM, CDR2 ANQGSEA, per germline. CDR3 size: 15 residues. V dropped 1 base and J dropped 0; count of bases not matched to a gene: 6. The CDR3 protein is CSVEGGGTASYEQYF. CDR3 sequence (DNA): TGCAGCGTTGAAGGGGGGGGGACGGCCTCCTACGAGCAGTACTTC.

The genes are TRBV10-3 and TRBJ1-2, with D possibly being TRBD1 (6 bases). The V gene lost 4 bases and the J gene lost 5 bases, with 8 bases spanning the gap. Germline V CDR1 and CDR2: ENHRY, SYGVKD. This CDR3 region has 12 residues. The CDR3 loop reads CAISGGQYGYTF. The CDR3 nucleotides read TGTGCCATCAGTGGTGGACAGTATGGCTACACCTTC.

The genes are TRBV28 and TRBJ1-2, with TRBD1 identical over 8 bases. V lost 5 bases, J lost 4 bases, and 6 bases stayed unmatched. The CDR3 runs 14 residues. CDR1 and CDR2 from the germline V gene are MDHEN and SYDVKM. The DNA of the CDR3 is TGTGCCAGCAGTCCTGACAGGGGCGTCTATGGCTACACCTTC. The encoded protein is CASSPDRGVYGYTF.